A selection of T cell receptor beta chains follows, all from one sample in a study of cytomegalovirus exposure and HLA in healthy donors. TCRdb keeps only in-frame clones here, not all; method: immunoSEQ multiplex PCR. The data hold about 200,000 clones, with less than 85% observed a single time. Material for sequencing was PBMCs. The receptors stem from a young woman in good health and CMV-seronegative. Both conserved end residues are part of each CDR3. The D gene is left open where the match is weak. Not all rows give a size; the values are once, few, many and, for expanded clones, a class.

DNA: TGTGCCAGCGTACGGGACAGGTCTAGCAATCAGCCCCAGCATTTT; CDR3: CASVRDRSSNQPQHF; V: TRBV28; size: few; D: TRBD1; J: TRBJ1-5
DNA: TGTGCCACCAGCAGAGATCTGAACAGCCCTTATGGCTACACCTTC; CDR3: CATSRDLNSPYGYTF; V: TRBV15; size: -; D: -; J: TRBJ1-2
DNA: TGTGCCGGCAGCATGGGGTCTGGAAACACCATATATTTT; CDR3: CAGSMGSGNTIYF; V: TRBV2; size: few; D: -; J: TRBJ1-3
DNA: TGTGCCAGCAGTTTATCTGGTCTGGGACAGGGGGATAACTATGGCTACACCTTC; CDR3: CASSLSGLGQGDNYGYTF; V: TRBV27; size: -; D: TRBD1; J: TRBJ1-2
DNA: TGTGCCAGCAAAGCAGGGACTAATATGAACACTGAAGCTTTCTTT; CDR3: CASKAGTNMNTEAFF; V: TRBV9; size: -; D: -; J: TRBJ1-1
DNA: TGTGCCAGCAGCTCGACGCCGAGGGACATTCAGTACTTC; CDR3: CASSSTPRDIQYF; V: TRBV7-3; size: few; D: -; J: TRBJ2-4
DNA: TGTGCCAGCAGTTACTCTCCGGGACAGGGAAATGGCTACACCTTC; CDR3: CASSYSPGQGNGYTF; V: TRBV6-5; size: -; D: TRBD1; J: TRBJ1-2
DNA: TGTGCCAGCAGCTGGGGGATGAACACTGAAGCTTTCTTT; CDR3: CASSWGMNTEAFF; V: TRBV7-6; size: -; D: -; J: TRBJ1-1
DNA: TGCAGCGTTGGAAATACTAACTATGGCTACACCTTC; CDR3: CSVGNTNYGYTF; V: TRBV29-1; size: -; D: -; J: TRBJ1-2
DNA: TGTGCCATCAGGGCTAGCGGGAACTACGAGCAGTACTTC; CDR3: CAIRASGNYEQYF; V: TRBV10-3; size: -; D: TRBD2; J: TRBJ2-7
DNA: TGTGCCAGCAGCGTAGGTCCCGCGTCCTACGAGCAGTACTTC; CDR3: CASSVGPASYEQYF; V: TRBV9; size: -; D: -; J: TRBJ2-7
DNA: TGCGCCAGCAGCCAAAATAAGGCCGTCGATACGCAGTATTTT; CDR3: CASSQNKAVDTQYF; V: TRBV4-1; size: -; D: -; J: TRBJ2-3
DNA: TGTGCCAGCAGCTGGGGGGGGACTAGCGGGAGCGGAGATACGCAGTATTTT; CDR3: CASSWGGTSGSGDTQYF; V: TRBV11-2; size: -; D: TRBD2; J: TRBJ2-3
DNA: TGTGCCAGCAGTTTGTGGTGGTCGGGGAAAGCGGTCCGGCAGGAAAACATTCAGTACTTC; CDR3: CASSLWWSGKAVRQENIQYF; V: TRBV28; size: -; D: -; J: TRBJ2-4
DNA: TGTGCCAGCAGTTTAATTAATCGGGGCACTGAAGCTTTCTTT; CDR3: CASSLINRGTEAFF; V: TRBV27; size: few; D: -; J: TRBJ1-1
DNA: TGTGCCAGCAGTAACATCGACAGGGGGCAAGGCTACACCTTC; CDR3: CASSNIDRGQGYTF; V: TRBV6-5; size: once; D: TRBD1; J: TRBJ1-2
DNA: TGTGCCAGCAGCCTCGGACGGGTCCCTGAAGCTTTCTTT; CDR3: CASSLGRVPEAFF; V: TRBV5-6; size: -; D: -; J: TRBJ1-1
DNA: TGCGCCAGCAGGCAAGAAGCCGGGGAGCTGTTTTTT; CDR3: CASRQEAGELFF; V: TRBV10-1; size: -; D: -; J: TRBJ2-2
DNA: TGCGCCAGCAGCCAGGCCGGGACACTGAAAGAGACCCAGTACTTC; CDR3: CASSQAGTLKETQYF; V: TRBV4-1; size: -; D: -; J: TRBJ2-5
DNA: TGTGCCAGCAGTGACGCCCCAGGGCCTAGCACAGATACGCAGTATTTT; CDR3: CASSDAPGPSTDTQYF; V: TRBV2; size: -; D: -; J: TRBJ2-3
DNA: TGCGCCAGCAGTAGTACTTCCGGGACATCTAGCACTGAAGCTTTCTTT; CDR3: CASSSTSGTSSTEAFF; V: TRBV5-1; size: once; D: -; J: TRBJ1-1
DNA: TGCGCCAGCAGCTCAAGGGCACCCGACTACGAGCAGTACTTC; CDR3: CASSSRAPDYEQYF; V: TRBV5-1; size: -; D: -; J: TRBJ2-7
DNA: TGTGCCAGCAGTCTAGCCTGGGGGGCGACTATCTATGGCTACACCTTC; CDR3: CASSLAWGATIYGYTF; V: TRBV27; size: -; D: -; J: TRBJ1-2
DNA: TGTGCCAGCAGCGTAGATGGGACAGGTTCCTACGAGCAGTACTTC; CDR3: CASSVDGTGSYEQYF; V: TRBV9; size: -; D: TRBD1; J: TRBJ2-7
DNA: TGTGCCAGCAGCTTAACCCAACTAGCGGGGGGCCTCTACGAGCAGTACTTC; CDR3: CASSLTQLAGGLYEQYF; V: TRBV7-8; size: -; D: TRBD2; J: TRBJ2-7
DNA: TGCGCCAGCAGCTTGGAAGCGGTGCTTGAGCAGTTCTTC; CDR3: CASSLEAVLEQFF; V: TRBV5-1; size: -; D: -; J: TRBJ2-1
DNA: TGTGCCAGCAGTGAAACGGGAGTAGCCGGGACAGATACGCAGTATTTT; CDR3: CASSETGVAGTDTQYF; V: TRBV6-4; size: many; D: -; J: TRBJ2-3
DNA: TGTGCCATCAGTGAAACAGGCGCTAGCTCCTACGAGCAGTACTTC; CDR3: CAISETGASSYEQYF; V: TRBV10-3; size: -; D: -; J: TRBJ2-7
DNA: TGCGCCAGCAAAGACCTTCTTGAAGCTTTCTTT; CDR3: CASKDLLEAFF; V: TRBV10-2; size: -; D: -; J: TRBJ1-1
DNA: TGTGCCAGTAGCTCCGGGACAGTATCCTACGAGCAGTACTTC; CDR3: CASSSGTVSYEQYF; V: TRBV19; size: once; D: TRBD1; J: TRBJ2-7
DNA: TGTGCCAGCTCACCTCCAGGGGGAGAGCAGTTCTTC; CDR3: CASSPPGGEQFF; V: TRBV18; size: -; D: TRBD1; J: TRBJ2-1
DNA: TGTGCTAGTGGCCGCGGGGGGAACAATCAGCCCCAGCATTTT; CDR3: CASGRGGNNQPQHF; V: TRBV12-5; size: -; D: -; J: TRBJ1-5
DNA: TGCGCCAGCAGCTCCACTAGCGAGGCGGGAACCGGGGAGCTGTTTTTT; CDR3: CASSSTSEAGTGELFF; V: TRBV5-1; size: -; D: TRBD2; J: TRBJ2-2
DNA: TGTGCCAGTAAGGCAGCCACGAACACCGGGGAGCTGTTTTTT; CDR3: CASKAATNTGELFF; V: TRBV27; size: -; D: -; J: TRBJ2-2
DNA: TGTGCCAGCAGTGAAGGCTCAGGGGGAGGAAACACCATATATTTT; CDR3: CASSEGSGGGNTIYF; V: TRBV6-1; size: -; D: TRBD1; J: TRBJ1-3
DNA: TGTGCCAGCACCCCCGGGACAGGGAACTATAATTCACCCCTCCACTTT; CDR3: CASTPGTGNYNSPLHF; V: TRBV7-9; size: -; D: TRBD1; J: TRBJ1-6
DNA: TGTGCCAGCAGGGAGACCGGGACAGGCACAGATACGCAGTATTTT; CDR3: CASRETGTGTDTQYF; V: TRBV2; size: -; D: TRBD1; J: TRBJ2-3
DNA: TGTGCCAGCTCCCCGTTAGAGGGCAGGTCCGGCTACACCTTC; CDR3: CASSPLEGRSGYTF; V: TRBV28; size: -; D: -; J: TRBJ1-2
DNA: TGTGCCAGCAGCGTCGGGACAGGGGATTACGAGCAGTACTTC; CDR3: CASSVGTGDYEQYF; V: TRBV9; size: -; D: TRBD1; J: TRBJ2-7
DNA: TGTGCCAGCAGCCCAAGGGGAGGCACTGAAGCTTTCTTT; CDR3: CASSPRGGTEAFF; V: TRBV9; size: once; D: -; J: TRBJ1-1
DNA: TGTGCCAGCAGCACCCGGACAGGGAATAGCTACACCTTC; CDR3: CASSTRTGNSYTF; V: TRBV11-2; size: -; D: TRBD1; J: TRBJ1-2
DNA: TGTGCCAGCAGCTCCGGTCCGGGAATGCGTTTT; CDR3: CASSSGPGMRF; V: TRBV7-9; size: -; D: -; J: TRBJ1-5
DNA: TGTGCCAGCAGTTACGAGGGGGGGAGCGCAGATACGCAGTATTTT; CDR3: CASSYEGGSADTQYF; V: TRBV6-5; size: -; D: -; J: TRBJ2-3
DNA: TGTGCCAGCAGTTACACGGGACAGGGTGTCTATGGCTACACCTTC; CDR3: CASSYTGQGVYGYTF; V: TRBV6-6; size: -; D: TRBD1; J: TRBJ1-2
DNA: TGTGCCTGGAGGCGGGGGACGACAGGGTCCTACGAGCAGTACTTC; CDR3: CAWRRGTTGSYEQYF; V: TRBV30; size: -; D: -; J: TRBJ2-7
DNA: TGCGCCAGCAGCAACGGACAGGGCGATAATGAAAAACTGTTTTTT; CDR3: CASSNGQGDNEKLFF; V: TRBV5-1; size: -; D: TRBD1; J: TRBJ1-4
DNA: TGCGCCAGCAGTGAAGGGGGCAGGGGGGACACTGAAGCTTTCTTT; CDR3: CASSEGGRGDTEAFF; V: TRBV10-1; size: -; D: TRBD1; J: TRBJ1-1
DNA: TGTGCCAGCACCGGTTTTTATGGCTACACCTTC; CDR3: CASTGFYGYTF; V: TRBV28; size: -; D: -; J: TRBJ1-2
DNA: TGTGCCAGCAGCTCGCCGGACAGGGGCGTTTACGAGCAGTACTTC; CDR3: CASSSPDRGVYEQYF; V: TRBV7-9; size: many; D: TRBD1; J: TRBJ2-7
DNA: TGTGCCAGCGCCCGCCAGGGGGCGGAGACCCAGTACTTC; CDR3: CASARQGAETQYF; V: TRBV6-1; size: -; D: TRBD1; J: TRBJ2-5
DNA: TGTGCCAGCAGCCCTTGGACTAGCGGCAGAAACAATGAGCAGTTCTTC; CDR3: CASSPWTSGRNNEQFF; V: TRBV14; size: -; D: TRBD2; J: TRBJ2-1
DNA: TGCGCCAGCAGCTTGGGGCCGGGACTAGCGGGGGGGCGGAAGTACAATGAGCAGTTCTTC; CDR3: CASSLGPGLAGGRKYNEQFF; V: TRBV5-1; size: -; D: TRBD2; J: TRBJ2-1
DNA: TGCGCCAGCAGCTTGGGCGTGGTACCATCCTACGAGCAGTACTTC; CDR3: CASSLGVVPSYEQYF; V: TRBV5-1; size: -; D: -; J: TRBJ2-7
DNA: TGTGCCAGCAGTTACTCGGGGGGGCCAACAGATACGCAGTATTTT; CDR3: CASSYSGGPTDTQYF; V: TRBV6-5; size: -; D: -; J: TRBJ2-3
DNA: TGCGCCAGCAGCTTGGGAGCAGGGTTCGATGGCTACACCTTC; CDR3: CASSLGAGFDGYTF; V: TRBV5-1; size: -; D: -; J: TRBJ1-2
DNA: TGTGCCAGCAGTGGGGGCTACGAGCAGTACTTC; CDR3: CASSGGYEQYF; V: TRBV25-1; size: -; D: -; J: TRBJ2-7